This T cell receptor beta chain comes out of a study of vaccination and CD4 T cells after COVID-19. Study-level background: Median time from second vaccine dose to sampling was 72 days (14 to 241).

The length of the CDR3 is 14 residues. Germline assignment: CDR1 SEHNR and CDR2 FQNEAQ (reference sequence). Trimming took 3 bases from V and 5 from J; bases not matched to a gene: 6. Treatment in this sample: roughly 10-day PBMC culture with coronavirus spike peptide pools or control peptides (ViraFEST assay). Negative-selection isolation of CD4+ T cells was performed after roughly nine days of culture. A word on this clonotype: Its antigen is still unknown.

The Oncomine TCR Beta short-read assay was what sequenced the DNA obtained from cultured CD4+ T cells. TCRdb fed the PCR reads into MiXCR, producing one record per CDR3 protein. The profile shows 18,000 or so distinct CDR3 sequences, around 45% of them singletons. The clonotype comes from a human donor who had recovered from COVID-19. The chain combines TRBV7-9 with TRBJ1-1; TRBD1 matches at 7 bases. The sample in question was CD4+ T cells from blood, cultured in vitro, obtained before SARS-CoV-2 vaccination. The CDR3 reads CASSLDRRGTEAFF. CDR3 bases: TGTGCCAGCAGCTTGGACAGGCGGGGGACTGAAGCTTTCTTT.